This T cell receptor beta chain was identified in a study of T-cell reconstitution after alpha-beta-depleted transplantation in children. With V trimmed by 0 bases and J by 8 bases, 8 bases remained unmatched. Germline V gene sequence: CDR1 SGHVS, CDR2 FQNEAQ. CDR3 size: 17 residues. Researchers prepared the TCRbeta library using unique molecular identifiers, the study reports. A single record per CDR3 protein comes from TCRdb applying MiXCR to the PCR reads. The sample lists 350,000 to 400,000 distinct CDR3 sequences, 20% occurring once. The starting material was PBMCs from the stem cell graft donor, obtained from the stem cell graft. The chain is built from TRBV7-8 and TRBJ2-1; 12 nucleotides line up with TRBD2. The receptor was derived from a human donor who donated a stem cell graft to a child with acute myeloid leukemia. The CDR3 is CASSLARLLAGGHEQFF. DNA for the CDR3: TGTGCCAGCAGCTTAGCGAGGTTACTAGCGGGAGGTCATGAGCAGTTCTTC.